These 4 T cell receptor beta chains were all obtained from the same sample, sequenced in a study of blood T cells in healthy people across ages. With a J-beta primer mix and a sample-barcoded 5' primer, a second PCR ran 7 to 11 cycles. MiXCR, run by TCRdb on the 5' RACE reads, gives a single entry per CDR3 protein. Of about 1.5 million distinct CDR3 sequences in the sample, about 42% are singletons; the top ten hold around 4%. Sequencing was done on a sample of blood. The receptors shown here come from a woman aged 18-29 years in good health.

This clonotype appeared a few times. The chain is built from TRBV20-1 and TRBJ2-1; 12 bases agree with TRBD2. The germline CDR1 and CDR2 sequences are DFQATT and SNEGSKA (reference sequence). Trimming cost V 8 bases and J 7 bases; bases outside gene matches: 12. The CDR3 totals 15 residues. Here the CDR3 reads CSSPSGRGIRNEQFF. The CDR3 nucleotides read TGCAGTTCACCTAGCGGGAGGGGTATTCGGAATGAGCAGTTCTTC.

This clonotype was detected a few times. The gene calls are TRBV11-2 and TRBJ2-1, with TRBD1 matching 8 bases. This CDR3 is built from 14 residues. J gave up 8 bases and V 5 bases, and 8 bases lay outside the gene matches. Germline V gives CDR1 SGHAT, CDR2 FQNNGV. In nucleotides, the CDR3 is TGTGCCAGCAGCACCCCAGGGGGCAGGTATGAGCAGTTCTTC. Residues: CASSTPGGRYEQFF.

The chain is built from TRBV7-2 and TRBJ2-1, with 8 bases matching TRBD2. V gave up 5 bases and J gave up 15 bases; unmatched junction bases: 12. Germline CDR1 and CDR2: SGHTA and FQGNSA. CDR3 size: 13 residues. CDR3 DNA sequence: TGTGCCAGCAGCCCGCGGACTAGCTCCGCACTGTTCTTC. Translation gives CASSPRTSSALFF.

CDR3 coding DNA: TGTGCCAGCAGCCCCCAGAGAATAATAAACATTCAGTACTTC. Translation gives CASSPQRIINIQYF. The J gene is TRBJ2-4, the V gene TRBV6-2 or TRBV6-3; no clear D gene. V was pared by 6 bases and J by 6 bases, with 15 bases between. CDR3 length: 14 residues. The germline gives CDR1 MNHEY, CDR2 SVGEGT.